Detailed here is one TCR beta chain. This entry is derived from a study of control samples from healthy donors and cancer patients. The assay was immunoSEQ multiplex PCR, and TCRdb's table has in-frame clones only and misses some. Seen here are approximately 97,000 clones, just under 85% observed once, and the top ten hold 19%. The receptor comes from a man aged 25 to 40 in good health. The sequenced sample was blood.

The CDR3 DNA follows: TGTGCCAGTAGTACGCCGGGACAGAACACTGAAGCTTTCTTT. It codes for CASSTPGQNTEAFF. The chain combines TRBV19 with TRBJ1-1, with TRBD1 as a possible D gene (6 bases). V gave up 4 bases and J gave up 1 base, with 10 bases separating them. The CDR3 covers 14 residues. Germline V gene sequence: CDR1 LNHDA, CDR2 SQIVND (reference sequence).